The 22 T cell receptor beta chains listed next were all sequenced from one sample in a study of T-cell reconstitution after alpha-beta-depleted transplantation in children. Unique molecular identifiers tagged the TCRbeta library. One entry per CDR3 protein, called by TCRdb with MiXCR from the PCR reads. This table has fewer than 250,000 distinct CDR3 sequences, approximately 15% appearing once. The sample consisted of PBMCs, mostly from graft donor cells, taken 360 days after TCRalphabeta/CD19-depleted stem cell transplant. The receptors were sampled from a male patient between 2 and 10 years old who had a stem cell transplant for acute lymphoblastic leukemia, so the T cells may come from the graft donor.

This clonotype was recorded a few times. The gene calls are TRBV20-1 and TRBJ1-6, with TRBD1 as a possible D gene (5 bases). The CDR3 runs 12 residues. Trimming cost V 6 bases and J 10 bases, with 13 bases left between them. Germline assignment: CDR1 DFQATT and CDR2 SNEGSKA (reference sequence). The CDR3 loop reads CSAPDSKSPLHF. The CDR3 DNA follows: TGCAGTGCCCCTGACAGCAAGTCACCCCTCCACTTT.

This clonotype was counted only a few times. The chain combines TRBV5-6 with TRBJ2-5, with TRBD1 matching over 7 bases. Losses at the gene ends were 2 bases for V and 5 bases for J; bases not matched to a gene: 6. The CDR3 covers 14 residues. CDR1 and CDR2 (germline): SGHDT, YYEEEE. This CDR3 reads CASSLQGRGETQYF. CDR3 DNA: TGTGCCAGCAGCTTACAGGGGCGCGGGGAGACCCAGTACTTC.

This clonotype was counted between two and nine times. This chain connects TRBV3-1 to TRBJ2-7; TRBD1 aligns across 9 bases. V gave up 4 bases and J gave up 6 bases; unmatched junction bases: 4. The germline CDR1 and CDR2 sequences are LGHDT and YNNKEL (reference sequence). The CDR3 covers 13 residues. The CDR3 DNA follows: TGTGCCAGCAGCCGAGGACAGGGGACCGAGCAGTACTTC. This encodes CASSRGQGTEQYF.

The V and J genes are TRBV3-1 and TRBJ1-1; TRBD1 might be the D (6 bases). Germline V gene data show CDR1 as LGHDT and CDR2 as YNNKEL (reference sequence). V was pared by 0 bases and J by 2 bases, with 10 bases between. The CDR3 runs 15 residues. The CDR3 coding sequence is TGTGCCAGCAGCCAAGATTACAGGGTCAACACTGAAGCTTTCTTT. It yields the protein CASSQDYRVNTEAFF. The variable domain in full, completed from reference TRBV3-1 and TRBJ1-1, reads DTAVSQTPKYLVTQMGNDKSIKCEQNLGHDTMYWYKQDSKKFLKIMFSYNNKELIINETVPNRFSPKSPDKAHLNLHINSLELGDSAVYFCASSQDYRVNTEAFFGQGTRLTVV.

The chain is built from TRBV4-2 and TRBJ2-7, with D perhaps matching TRBD2 (5 bases). Trimming took 6 bases from V and 6 from J, leaving 15 bases between them. Germline loops: CDR1 LGHNA, CDR2 YNFKEQ. The CDR3 contains 13 residues. DNA of the CDR3: TGTGCCAGCAGTAACGAGAGGGCAGGCGAGCAGTACTTC. It encodes CASSNERAGEQYF.

The rearrangement uses TRBV27 and TRBJ2-2; D not resolved. The CDR3 length is 11 residues. Germline V CDR1 and CDR2: MNHEY, SMNVEV (reference sequence). The germline V and J ends were trimmed by 10 bases and 9 bases, with 12 bases remaining between them. The CDR3 loop is CATGAVRELFF. In nucleotides, the CDR3 is TGTGCCACCGGCGCGGTCCGGGAGCTGTTTTTT.

This clonotype was counted a few times. This chain links TRBV20-1 with TRBJ1-1; unclear D gene. There are 14 residues in the CDR3. CDR1 is DFQATT, CDR2 SNEGSKA, per germline (reference sequence). The V and J ends lost 2 bases and 10 bases respectively, with 20 bases between them. The CDR3 here is CSARRDHLTGPAFF. CDR3 sequence (DNA): TGCAGTGCTAGACGTGACCACCTGACCGGACCAGCTTTCTTT.

The V and J genes are TRBV29-1 and TRBJ2-5; TRBD1 aligns across 8 bases. This CDR3 region has 12 residues. CDR1 is SQVTM and CDR2 is ANQGSEA in the germline V gene. The V and J ends lost 6 bases and 5 bases, in that order; junction bases with no gene match: 5. CDR3 coding DNA: TGCAGCGTAGACAGGGGTTTGGAGACCCAGTACTTC. Translation gives CSVDRGLETQYF.

This clonotype was detected ten times or more. The chain has TRBV18 and TRBJ2-3; D unclear. This CDR3 is built from 13 residues. V lost 3 bases and J lost 0, with 4 bases in between. Germline loops: CDR1 KGHSH, CDR2 LQKENI. The CDR3 bases are TGTGCCAGCTCACCGGGAAGCACAGATACGCAGTATTTT. It codes for CASSPGSTDTQYF.

Many counts were recorded for this clonotype. This chain connects TRBV27 to TRBJ2-2; tentative D call: TRBD1 (5 bases). From germline, CDR1 is MNHEY and CDR2 SMNVEV (reference sequence). The CDR3 contains 14 residues. Trimming shortened V by 8 bases and J by 0 bases, and 10 bases separated the two germline ends. In DNA form, the CDR3 reads TGTGCCAGCGCAGGGCCCTCGAACACCGGGGAGCTGTTTTTT. As protein: CASAGPSNTGELFF.

The chain employs TRBV29-1 and TRBJ1-2, with 9 positions matching TRBD1. The CDR3 length is 13 residues. V shed 4 bases, J shed 11 bases, and the junction held 11 bases outside the gene matches. The germline CDR1 and CDR2 sequences are SQVTM and ANQGSEA. This chain's CDR3 is CSVVMGQGRRYTF. Written as DNA, the CDR3 is TGCAGCGTTGTTATGGGACAGGGAAGGCGGTACACCTTC.

The chain combines TRBV27 with TRBJ2-5; a weak D match, TRBD2 (6 bases). This CDR3 comprises 13 residues. Germline-derived CDR1 and CDR2 are MNHEY and SMNVEV (reference sequence). With 1 base removed from V and 5 bases from J, the gap between germline ends came to 8 bases. The CDR3 bases are TGTGCCAGCAGTTTATTTGGGGGGGAGACCCAGTACTTC. It encodes CASSLFGGETQYF.

In this sample, this clonotype turned up a few times. V and J are TRBV18 and TRBJ2-2, with 9 positions matching TRBD1. The V and J ends lost 3 bases and 6 bases, in that order; junction bases with no gene match: 8. The germline CDR1 and CDR2 sequences are KGHSH and LQKENI. This CDR3 has 16 residues. This chain's CDR3 is CASSPTGQGSAGELFF. The CDR3 DNA sequence: TGTGCCAGCTCACCCACCGGACAGGGGAGCGCCGGGGAGCTGTTTTTT. The entire variable domain, with the rest obtained from reference TRBV18 and TRBJ2-2, is as follows: NAGVMQNPRHLVRRRGQEARLRCSPMKGHSHVYWYRQLPEEGLKFMVYLQKENIIDESGMPKERFSAEFPKEGPSILRIQQVVRGDSAAYFCASSPTGQGSAGELFFGEGSRLTVL.

The V call is TRBV5-1, the J call TRBJ1-1, with a weak D call TRBD1 (5 bases). Trimming removed 0 bases from V and 1 base from J, with 7 bases in between. CDR3 size: 14 residues. CDR1 and CDR2 from the germline V gene are SGHRS and YFSETQ. Here the CDR3 DNA reads TGCGCCAGCAGCTTGGGGGACTCGAACACTGAAGCTTTCTTT. As protein: CASSLGDSNTEAFF.

V gene TRBV6-2 or TRBV6-3 combines with J gene TRBJ2-1; 9 bases line up with TRBD1. Trimming took 8 bases from V and 8 from J; bases not matched to a gene: 1. Germline loops: CDR1 MNHEY, CDR2 SVGEGT. This CDR3 has 11 residues. The DNA of the CDR3 is TGTGCCAGCGGGACAGGGCATGAGCAGTTCTTC. It codes for CASGTGHEQFF.

The gene calls are TRBV7-2 and TRBJ2-7; D remains ambiguous. CDR3 length: 15 residues. Germline V CDR1 and CDR2: SGHTA, FQGNSA. V was trimmed by 1 base and J by 0 bases, leaving 10 bases between them. This CDR3 reads CASSLVGGPSYEQYF. CDR3 bases: TGTGCCAGCAGCTTAGTGGGCGGACCCTCCTACGAGCAGTACTTC.

V is TRBV15 and J is TRBJ2-1; 13 nucleotides match TRBD2. Unmatched junction bases numbered 3, after V lost 4 bases and J lost 0 bases. The length of the CDR3 is 17 residues. Germline assignment: CDR1 LNHNV and CDR2 YYDKDF (reference sequence). The CDR3 spells CATSIRTSGSSYNEQFF. CDR3 DNA sequence: TGTGCCACCAGCATCCGGACTAGCGGGAGCTCCTACAATGAGCAGTTCTTC.

The rearrangement links TRBV20-1 to TRBJ2-7; D is unclear. The CDR3 loop spans 15 amino acids. The ends were cut back, 0 bases at V and 0 bases at J, with 12 bases in the middle. Germline V gene lookup returns CDR1 DFQATT and CDR2 SNEGSKA (reference sequence). CDR3 in DNA: TGCAGTGCTAGAGATCTAATAGGGATCTCCTACGAGCAGTACTTC. Its protein product is CSARDLIGISYEQYF.

The rearrangement links TRBV27 to TRBJ1-1; D perhaps matches TRBD1 (5 bases). The CDR3 consists of 14 residues. V was trimmed by 5 bases and J by 0 bases, leaving 10 bases between them. Germline CDR1 reads MNHEY; CDR2 reads SMNVEV (reference sequence). CDR3 nucleotide sequence: TGTGCCAGCAGTCAACCGGGACTGAACACTGAAGCTTTCTTT. It is translated as CASSQPGLNTEAFF.

The table lists this clonotype with a few counts. This rearrangement joins TRBV29-1 to TRBJ2-2; 7 bases match TRBD2. J lost 0 bases, V lost 6 bases, and 4 bases had no gene match. This CDR3 is built from 14 residues. Germline CDR1 reads SQVTM; CDR2 reads ANQGSEA. As DNA, the CDR3 is TGCAGCGTCCCGGGACTAACGAACACCGGGGAGCTGTTTTTT. Amino acids: CSVPGLTNTGELFF.

There are many counts of this clonotype. The chain combines TRBV28 with TRBJ2-1, with TRBD1 as a possible D gene (6 bases). This CDR3 is built from 15 residues. The V end was cut by 6 bases, the J end by 5 bases, with 17 bases between. CDR1 is MDHEN and CDR2 is SYDVKM in the germline V gene. This CDR3 reads CASRVPTGPHNEQFF. As DNA, the CDR3 is TGTGCCAGCAGGGTACCTACAGGGCCCCACAATGAGCAGTTCTTC. Drawing the rest from reference TRBV28 and TRBJ2-1, the complete variable domain is DVKVTQSSRYLVKRTGEKVFLECVQDMDHENMFWYRQDPGLGLRLIYFSYDVKMKEKGDIPEGYSVSREKKERFSLILESASTNQTSMYLCASRVPTGPHNEQFFGPGTRLTVL.

This clonotype was observed at least ten times. The V call is TRBV7-2, the J call TRBJ2-4; D call uncertain. The V end was cut by 2 bases, the J end by 6 bases, with 14 bases between. CDR1 and CDR2 (germline): SGHTA, FQGNSA. The CDR3 runs 15 residues. CDR3 DNA: TGTGCCAGCAGCTTATCTCTGGGCAGACGAAACATTCAGTACTTC. Protein product: CASSLSLGRRNIQYF.